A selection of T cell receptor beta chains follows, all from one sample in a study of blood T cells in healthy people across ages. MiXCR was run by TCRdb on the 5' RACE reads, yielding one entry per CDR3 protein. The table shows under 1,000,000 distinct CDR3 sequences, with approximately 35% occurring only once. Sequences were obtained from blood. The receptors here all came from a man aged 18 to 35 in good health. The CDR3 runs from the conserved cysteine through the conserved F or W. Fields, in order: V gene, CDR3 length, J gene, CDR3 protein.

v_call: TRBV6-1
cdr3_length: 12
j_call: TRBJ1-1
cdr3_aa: CASRARDDEAFF

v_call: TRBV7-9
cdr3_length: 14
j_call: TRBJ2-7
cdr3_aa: CASTTGTSGGPQYF

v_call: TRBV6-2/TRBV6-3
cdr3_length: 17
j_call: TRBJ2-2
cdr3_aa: CASSYRGLRGDTGELFF

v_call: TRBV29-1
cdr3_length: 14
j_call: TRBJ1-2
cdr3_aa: CSVLPGLSLNGYTF

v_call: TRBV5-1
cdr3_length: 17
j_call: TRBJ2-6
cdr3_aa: CASSLGQGAAGANVLTF

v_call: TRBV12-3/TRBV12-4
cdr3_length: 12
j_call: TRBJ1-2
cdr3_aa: CASSALDYGYTF

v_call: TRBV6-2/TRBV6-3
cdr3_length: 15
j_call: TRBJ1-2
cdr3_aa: CASRPYRLTNYGYTF

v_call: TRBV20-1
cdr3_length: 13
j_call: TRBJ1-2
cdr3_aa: CSVSPGRNYGYTF

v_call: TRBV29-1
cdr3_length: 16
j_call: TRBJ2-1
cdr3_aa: CSVDVGDRDLYNEQFF

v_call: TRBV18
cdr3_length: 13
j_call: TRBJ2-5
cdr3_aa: CASSRTGGQTQYF

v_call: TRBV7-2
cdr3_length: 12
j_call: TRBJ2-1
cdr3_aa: CASNLGANEQFF

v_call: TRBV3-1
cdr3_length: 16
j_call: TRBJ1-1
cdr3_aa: CASSQAGVGGATEAFF

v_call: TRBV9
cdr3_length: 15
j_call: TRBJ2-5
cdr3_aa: CASSVGSGYQETQYF

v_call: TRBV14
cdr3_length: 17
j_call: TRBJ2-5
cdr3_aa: CASSQTGRSLIQETQYF

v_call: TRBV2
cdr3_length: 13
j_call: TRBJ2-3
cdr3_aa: CASAGQSTDTQYF

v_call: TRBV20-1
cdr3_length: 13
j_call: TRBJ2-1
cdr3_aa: CSASPRGQNEQFF

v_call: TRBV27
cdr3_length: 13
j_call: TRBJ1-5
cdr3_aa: CASSLSFDQPQHF

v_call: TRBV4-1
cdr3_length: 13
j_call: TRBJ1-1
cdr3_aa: CASSRGKDTEAFF

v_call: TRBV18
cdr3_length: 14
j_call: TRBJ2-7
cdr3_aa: CASSLTGTPYEQYF

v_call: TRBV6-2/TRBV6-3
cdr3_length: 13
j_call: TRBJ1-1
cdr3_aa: CASRAAATTEAFF

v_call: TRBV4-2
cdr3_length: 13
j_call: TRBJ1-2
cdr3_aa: CASSQVSYYGYTF

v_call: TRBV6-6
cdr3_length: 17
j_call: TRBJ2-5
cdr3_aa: CASSYLPGLAVGETQYF

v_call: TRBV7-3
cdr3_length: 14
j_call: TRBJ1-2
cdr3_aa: CASSSGTGGYGYTF

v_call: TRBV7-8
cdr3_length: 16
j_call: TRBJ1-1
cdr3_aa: CASSPIRGQMNTEAFF

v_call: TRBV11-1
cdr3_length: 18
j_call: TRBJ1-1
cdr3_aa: CASSSAGRTRVGATEAFF

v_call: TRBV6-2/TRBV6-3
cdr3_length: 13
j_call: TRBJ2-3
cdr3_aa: CASVRGDRDTQYF

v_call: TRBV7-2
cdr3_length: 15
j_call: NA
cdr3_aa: CASSLAGQVYNEQYF

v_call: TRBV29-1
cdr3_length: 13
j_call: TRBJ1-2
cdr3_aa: CSVAGAGNYGYTF

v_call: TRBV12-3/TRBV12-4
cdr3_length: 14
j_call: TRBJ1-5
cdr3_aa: CVSRETDSNQPQHF

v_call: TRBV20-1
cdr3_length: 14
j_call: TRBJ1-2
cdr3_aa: CSASVGTVNYGYTF

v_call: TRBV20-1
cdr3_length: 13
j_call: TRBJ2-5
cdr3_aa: CSARGGGSGEQYF